Following are 21 T cell receptor beta chains from one sample sequenced in a study of CD8 T cells in Susac syndrome (dated by TCRdb to about 2019). Library preparation employed the immunoSEQ multiplex PCR assay. RNA was extracted using the RNeasy kit, and roughly 0.5 to 1 microgram was reverse transcribed with random hexamers. TCRdb applied fastp at Q25 and MiXCR to the public reads, then kept only in-frame beta chains. Here each entry gathers all rows of one CDR3 protein and keeps the most common genes and DNA. Within this sample are some 190,000 distinct CDR3 sequences, with roughly 95% of them counted one time only. The top ten clones comprise around 0.093% of the sample. Sequencing was performed on CD4+ T cells from PBMCs. All receptors come from a human donor with multiple sclerosis.

The rearrangement joins TRBV6-5 to TRBJ1-4; TRBD1 might be the D (5 bases). CDR1 is MNHEY, CDR2 SVGAGI, per germline. The V and J ends lost 5 bases and 8 bases respectively, with 18 bases between them. The CDR3 extends over 15 amino acids. CDR3 DNA: TGTGCCAGCAGTAACGCAGGAGGGGTTTGGGAAAAACTGTTTTTT. Its protein is CASSNAGGVWEKLFF.

A remark on this clonotype: One end of the junction fails to match germline, which may point to a read error. The CDR3 DNA reads as TGCAGTGCTAGGGGGGGACAGTTAGCACAACCTACGCAGTTTTTT. Translating gives CSARGGQLAQPTQFF. V usage is TRBV20-1 and J usage is TRBJ2-3, with a weak D call TRBD1 (7 bases). CDR3 length equals 15 residues. In germline, CDR1 is DFQATT, CDR2 SNEGSKA (reference sequence).

V usage is TRBV29-1 and J usage is TRBJ2-5; D remains ambiguous. Germline CDR1 reads SQVTM; CDR2 reads ANQGSEA. This CDR3 has 14 amino acids. The V end was cut by 6 bases, the J end by 4 bases, with 18 bases between. The CDR3 loop reads CSVGGLILPETQYF. The CDR3 nucleotides are TGCAGCGTCGGCGGCCTCATTTTGCCAGAGACCCAGTACTTC.

The chain uses TRBV7-9 and TRBJ1-2; D gene unclear. The CDR3 consists of 14 residues. CDR1 and CDR2 (germline): SEHNR, FQNEAQ (reference sequence). V lost 4 bases and J 4 bases, leaving 13 bases between the germline ends. CDR3 DNA: TGTGCCAGCAGCTCGGACGTAAACCCCTATGGCTACACCTTC. It yields the protein CASSSDVNPYGYTF.

V usage is TRBV29-1 and J usage is TRBJ2-5, with D possibly being TRBD1 or TRBD2 (6 bases each). The V end lost 5 bases, the J end lost 0 bases, and 10 bases lay between the germline ends. Germline CDR1 SQVTM, CDR2 ANQGSEA. This CDR3 has 13 amino acids. The chain's CDR3 is CSVRGADQETQYF. CDR3 bases: TGCAGCGTTAGGGGGGCAGACCAAGAGACCCAGTACTTC.

J is TRBJ1-1 and V is TRBV25-1, with D possibly being TRBD1 (5 bases). V was cut by 2 bases and J by 1 base, with 8 bases left in between. The V gene's germline CDR1 is MGHDK and CDR2 SYGVNS. CDR3 length: 14 residues. CDR3 sequence (DNA): TGTGCCAGCAGTGAAGCGACAGCGAACACTGAAGCTTTCTTT. It codes for CASSEATANTEAFF.

J is TRBJ1-4 and V is TRBV3-1, with 7 bases lining up with TRBD1. Trimming took 3 bases from V and 7 from J; bases not matched to a gene: 5. Looked up from germline, CDR1 is LGHDT and CDR2 is YNNKEL (reference sequence). This CDR3 has 14 amino acids. CDR3: CASSHRQGGEKLFF. The CDR3 region has the DNA TGTGCCAGCAGCCATCGGCAGGGGGGTGAAAAACTGTTTTTT.

The genes are TRBV29-1 and TRBJ1-1, with D possibly being TRBD1 (6 bases). Trimming took off 3 bases at V and 5 bases at J, with 13 bases between the two ends. The CDR3 is 13 residues long. Germline CDR1 reads SQVTM; CDR2 reads ANQGSEA. CDR3 loop: CSVEGGLRTEAFF. The CDR3 DNA sequence: TGCAGCGTTGAGGGGGGGCTACGGACTGAAGCTTTCTTT.

This clonotype was counted a single time. This chain joins TRBV7-2 and TRBJ2-7; 10 nucleotides match TRBD2. Losses at the gene ends were 2 bases for V and 2 bases for J; bases not matched to a gene: 3. The germline V gene encodes CDR1 SGHTA and CDR2 FQGNSA. The CDR3 spans 15 residues. CDR3 in amino acids: CASSLSLAGTYEQYF. The DNA of the CDR3 is TGTGCCAGCAGCTTATCACTAGCGGGAACCTACGAGCAGTACTTC.

This clonotype was recorded once. This chain links TRBV29-1 with TRBJ1-1; D is unclear. The length of the CDR3 is 12 residues. V lost 7 bases and J lost 4, with 13 bases in between. In germline, CDR1 is SQVTM, CDR2 ANQGSEA. The CDR3 region is CSALKTTTEAFF. DNA for the CDR3: TGCAGCGCCCTAAAGACCACCACTGAAGCTTTCTTT.

The V and J genes are TRBV4-3 and TRBJ2-2; 8 bases map to TRBD2. Germline CDR1 reads LGHNA; CDR2 reads YSLEER. The CDR3 is 17 amino acids. Trimming cost V 2 bases and J 6 bases; bases outside gene matches: 11. The CDR3 coding sequence is TGCGCCAGCAGCCAACCCCGAGCGGGGGTCGGCTCCGGGGAGCTGTTTTTT. This encodes CASSQPRAGVGSGELFF.

The CDR3 DNA sequence: TGTGCCAGCAGTTATCCGGGGGTCGAGCAGTACTTC. Its translation is CASSYPGVEQYF. This sequence joins TRBV6-2 or TRBV6-3 and TRBJ2-7; possibly TRBD2 for D (6 bases). CDR1 MNHEY and CDR2 SVGEGT come from the germline V gene. V shed 3 bases and J shed 6 bases, with 9 bases lying between them. This CDR3 region has 12 residues.

The CDR3 DNA follows: TGTGCCACCAGTGGCCCCCCAGCCGGTGGCTACACCTTC. As protein: CATSGPPAGGYTF. The chain combines TRBV24-1 with TRBJ1-2; D is unclear. Trimming shortened V by 5 bases and J by 7 bases, and 13 bases separated the two germline ends. The CDR3 is 13 residues long. Germline assignment: CDR1 KGHDR and CDR2 SFDVKD.

The chain recombines TRBV12-3 or TRBV12-4 with TRBJ2-4, with TRBD2 identical over 14 bases. The CDR3 sequence is 18 residues long. Germline trimming cut 3 bases from V and 0 bases from J; bases unmatched to any gene: 4. CDR3 coding DNA: TGTGCCAGCAGTTTGGGGACTAGCGGGGGTCTAGCCAAAAACATTCAGTACTTC. As protein: CASSLGTSGGLAKNIQYF.

This chain joins TRBV5-4 and TRBJ2-2; 7 nucleotides match TRBD2. Unmatched junction bases numbered 5, after V lost 0 bases and J lost 3 bases. The CDR3 is 16 residues long. In germline, CDR1 is SGHNT, CDR2 YYREEE (reference sequence). This chain's CDR3 is CASSLEFRGDTGELFF. The CDR3 DNA reads as TGTGCCAGCAGCTTGGAATTTCGGGGGGACACCGGGGAGCTGTTTTTT.

J is TRBJ1-2 and V is TRBV7-2; D remains ambiguous. Per germline, CDR1 SGHTA and CDR2 FQGNSA. V was pared by 5 bases and J by 3 bases, with 16 bases between. The CDR3 contains 15 residues. The CDR3 loop reads CASSQSFGRDYGYTF. The CDR3 nucleotides read TGTGCCAGCAGCCAAAGCTTTGGACGGGACTATGGCTACACCTTC.

This clonotype was observed once. This rearrangement joins TRBV7-3 to TRBJ1-1, with D possibly TRBD1 on 6 matching bases. V lost 6 bases and J lost 1, with 12 bases in between. Looked up from germline, CDR1 is SGHTA and CDR2 is FQGTGA. The CDR3 runs to 14 residues. The CDR3 coding sequence is TGTGCCAGCAGAGAAGGGGGTTCGAACACTGAAGCTTTCTTT. Protein product: CASREGGSNTEAFF.

This chain connects TRBV29-1 to TRBJ2-1, with 11 bases matching TRBD2. The length of the CDR3 is 18 residues. Germline lookup yields CDR1 SQVTM and CDR2 ANQGSEA. V lost 1 base, J lost 0 bases, and 8 bases stayed unmatched. CDR3 region: CSVEGLAGSPNSYNEQFF. Here the CDR3 DNA reads TGCAGCGTTGAAGGACTAGCGGGGTCTCCGAACTCCTACAATGAGCAGTTCTTC.

This clonotype was observed once. The V call is TRBV11-3, the J call TRBJ2-2; D ambiguous. The CDR3 covers 14 residues. Germline lookup yields CDR1 SGHNT and CDR2 YENEEA. The germline V and J ends were trimmed by 3 bases and 5 bases, with 10 bases remaining between them. The DNA for the CDR3 is TGTGCCAGCAGCTTTGTGGGTACAACCGGGGAGCTGTTTTTT. The encoded protein is CASSFVGTTGELFF.

The V and J genes are TRBV6-5 and TRBJ2-3, with 7 bases identical to TRBD2. This CDR3 has 14 amino acids. Germline V CDR1 and CDR2: MNHEY, SVGAGI. V shed 2 bases, J shed 3 bases, and the junction held 2 bases outside the gene matches. CDR3 in amino acids: CASSYGGGTDTQYF. In DNA form, the CDR3 reads TGTGCCAGCAGTTACGGGGGGGGGACAGATACGCAGTATTTT.

This chain uses TRBV4-1 with TRBJ2-2, with TRBD2 identical over 9 bases. Germline assignment: CDR1 MGHRA and CDR2 YSYEKL. This CDR3 contains 17 residues. With V trimmed by 2 bases and J by 4 bases, 8 bases remained unmatched. The CDR3, as DNA: TGCGCCAGCAGCCAACGGCTAGCGGGGTCCAGCACCGGGGAGCTGTTTTTT. The encoded protein is CASSQRLAGSSTGELFF.